These 30 T cell receptor beta chains share one sample of origin, sequenced in a study (dated by TCRdb to the mid-2010s). Library preparation used 5' RACE. Instrument used: Illumina MiSeq. TCRdb passed the public sequencing reads through fastp at Q25 and MiXCR, retaining productive beta sequences. Rows merge per CDR3 protein into single entries with the most common DNA and genes. The sample profile shows about 40,000 distinct CDR3 sequences; under 20% of them were found once. The leading ten clones occupy 2.5% to 3.5% of the sample. The specimen sequenced was naive CD4+ T cells sorted from a lymph node. This specimen's cell subset or site label, per the study, means: naive CD4+ T cells, CD4+CD45RA+CD25-. The receptor source for this set is a female donor with breast cancer.

This clonotype was detected only a few times. V usage is TRBV11-3 and J usage is TRBJ2-5; D unresolved. CDR1 and CDR2 from the germline V gene are SGHNT and YENEEA. This CDR3 has 11 amino acids. The V and J ends lost 1 base and 7 bases respectively, with 4 bases between them. DNA of the CDR3: TGTGCCAGCAGCTTAGGAGGGACCCAGTACTTC. Protein product: CASSLGGTQYF.

This clonotype is categorized as medium-sized. The genes are TRBV5-1 and TRBJ2-7; D might be TRBD1 or TRBD2, each matching 5 bases. The CDR3 is made up of 12 amino acids. Germline CDR1 SGHRS, CDR2 YFSETQ. V was trimmed by 6 bases and J by 2 bases, leaving 9 bases between them. The CDR3 sequence is CASIRGAYEQYF. The CDR3 nucleotides are TGCGCCAGCATCCGGGGCGCCTACGAGCAGTACTTC.

The chain recombines TRBV7-3 with TRBJ2-2, with 8 nucleotides matching TRBD1. Looked up from germline, CDR1 is SGHTA and CDR2 is FQGTGA. The CDR3 totals 14 residues. V was pared by 5 bases and J by 6 bases, with 5 bases of the junction left unmatched. The CDR3 nucleotides read TGTGCCAGCAGCGCCCAACAGGGGGCCGGGGAGCTGTTTTTT. It encodes CASSAQQGAGELFF.

The rearrangement uses TRBV5-1 and TRBJ2-2; perhaps TRBD2 as D (5 bases). Germline V gives CDR1 SGHRS, CDR2 YFSETQ. The V gene lost 4 bases and the J gene lost 1 base, with 11 bases spanning the gap. The CDR3 loop spans 15 amino acids. CDR3: CASSPRAENTGELFF. DNA of the CDR3: TGCGCCAGCAGCCCGAGAGCGGAGAACACCGGGGAGCTGTTTTTT.

This clonotype was seen a few times. This chain uses TRBV20-1 with TRBJ2-5; unclear D gene. There are 11 residues in the CDR3. V lost 1 base, J lost 2 bases, and 2 bases lay in between. The V gene's germline CDR1 is DFQATT and CDR2 SNEGSKA (reference sequence). The CDR3 sequence is CSARGQETQYF. Written as DNA, the CDR3 is TGCAGTGCTAGAGGACAAGAGACCCAGTACTTC.

This clonotype showed up many times. The chain joins TRBV5-5 to TRBJ1-5; maybe TRBD1 (5 bases). CDR1 SGHKS and CDR2 YYEKEE come from the germline V gene (reference sequence). Trimming stripped 4 bases from V and 7 bases from J, with 15 bases between. The CDR3 runs to 14 residues. CDR3 amino acids: CASSQGSGGQPQHF. CDR3 in DNA: TGTGCCAGCAGCCAGGGATCGGGGGGACAGCCCCAGCATTTT. The whole variable domain, filled in from reference TRBV5-5 and TRBJ1-5, reads DAGVTQSPTHLIKTRGQQVTLRCSPISGHKSVSWYQQVLGQGPQFIFQYYEKEERGRGNFPDRFSARQFPNYSSELNVNALLLGDSALYLCASSQGSGGQPQHFGDGTRLSIL.

The rearrangement joins TRBV6-1 to TRBJ1-1; no firm D call. Between the trimmed V and J ends, which lost 2 bases and 1 base, there was a span of 5 bases. The CDR3 loop spans 13 amino acids. From germline, CDR1 is MNHNS and CDR2 SASEGT. The DNA for the CDR3 is TGTGCCAGCAGTGAATATGGGAACACTGAAGCTTTCTTT. Translated: CASSEYGNTEAFF.

The CDR3 coding sequence is TGCGCCAGCAGCTTGGGCGCGGATGGAATAGCGGCAGGGGGGTACAATGAGCAGTTCTTC. Its translation is CASSLGADGIAAGGYNEQFF. The V and J genes are TRBV5-1 and TRBJ2-1; perhaps TRBD1 as D (7 bases). Germline CDR1 SGHRS, CDR2 YFSETQ. The CDR3 is 20 amino acids. Trimming took 0 bases from V and 4 from J, leaving 26 bases between them. The variable domain in full, with the rest retrieved from reference TRBV5-1 and TRBJ2-1, is KAGVTQTPRYLIKTRGQQVTLSCSPISGHRSVSWYQQTPGQGLQFLFEYFSETQRNKGNFPGRFSGRQFSNSRSEMNVSTLELGDSALYLCASSLGADGIAAGGYNEQFFGPGTRLTVL.

This clonotype was seen a handful of times. The chain employs TRBV5-5 and TRBJ2-2; no firm D call. This CDR3 is 15 amino acids long. The ends were cut back, 4 bases at V and 1 base at J, with 11 bases in the middle. The germline V gene encodes CDR1 SGHKS and CDR2 YYEKEE (reference sequence). CDR3 nucleotide sequence: TGTGCCAGCAGCAACACGAGGAAGAACACCGGGGAGCTGTTTTTT. It specifies CASSNTRKNTGELFF.

The sample holds many counts of this clonotype. The V gene is TRBV29-1, the J gene TRBJ2-3; 7 bases are a match to TRBD2. The CDR3 has 13 amino acids. Germline CDR1 SQVTM, CDR2 ANQGSEA. Unmatched junction bases numbered 8, after V lost 6 bases and J lost 5 bases. The CDR3 is CSVAGTTLDTQYF. Written as DNA, the CDR3 is TGCAGCGTGGCCGGGACTACGTTAGATACGCAGTATTTT.

This rearrangement joins TRBV3-1 to TRBJ2-5; D is ambiguous. CDR1 and CDR2 (germline): LGHDT, YNNKEL (reference sequence). This CDR3 comprises 14 residues. V lost 1 base to trimming and J lost 2 bases, with 8 bases between them. The CDR3 region is CASSQGQGQETQYF. DNA for the CDR3: TGTGCCAGCAGCCAAGGGCAAGGACAAGAGACCCAGTACTTC.

In this sample, this clonotype turned up many times. V is TRBV7-9 and J is TRBJ2-4; TRBD1 matches at 10 bases. CDR3 length: 16 residues. V lost 8 bases to trimming and J lost 7 bases; unmatched junction nucleotides: 14. Germline-derived CDR1 and CDR2 are SEHNR and FQNEAQ (reference sequence). The CDR3 here is CASSRDRGGIGNIQYF. DNA of the CDR3: TGTGCCAGCTCCCGGGACAGGGGAGGGATAGGGAACATTCAGTACTTC. Using reference TRBV7-9 and TRBJ2-4 for the parts outside the CDR3, the full variable domain is DTGVSQNPRHKITKRGQNVTFRCDPISEHNRLYWYRQTLGQGPEFLTYFQNEAQLEKSRLLSDRFSAERPKGSFSTLEIQRTEQGDSAMYLCASSRDRGGIGNIQYFGAGTRLSVL.

Of note for this clonotype: One end of the junction fails to match germline, which may point to a read error. CDR3 nucleotide sequence: TGTGCCAGCAGCCCCTTAGCGGGCACCGGGGAGCTGCTTTTT. Protein sequence: CASSPLAGTGELLF. The chain is built from TRBV7-8 and TRBJ2-2, with TRBD2 matching 7 bases. Germline CDR1 is SGHVS and CDR2 is FQNEAQ. This CDR3 has 14 amino acids.

This clonotype was recorded at least ten times. The genes are TRBV7-2 and TRBJ1-5, with D unclear. In germline, CDR1 is SGHTA, CDR2 FQGNSA. The CDR3 has 14 amino acids. The V end was cut by 1 base, the J end by 7 bases, with 11 bases between. Here the CDR3 DNA reads TGTGCCAGCAGCTTAGAGAACGGCGGGCAGCCCCAGCATTTT. Encoded protein: CASSLENGGQPQHF.

Ten or more counts support this clonotype. The V call is TRBV6-5, the J call TRBJ1-6; maybe TRBD1 (5 bases). The germline gives CDR1 MNHEY, CDR2 SVGAGI. The CDR3 totals 14 residues. The V and J ends lost 6 bases and 5 bases respectively, with 11 bases between them. The CDR3 DNA reads TGTGCCAGCAGGGGGACGCCCGATAATTCACCCCTCCACTTT. Translated: CASRGTPDNSPLHF.

The sample holds a few counts of this clonotype. CDR3 region: CASSLVERQPSGQFF. CDR3 coding DNA: TGCGCCAGCAGCTTAGTCGAGCGGCAGCCCAGTGGGCAGTTCTTC. This chain links TRBV5-1 with TRBJ2-1, with TRBD2 as a possible D gene (5 bases). Germline-derived CDR1 and CDR2 are SGHRS and YFSETQ. Trimming pared 2 bases from V and 12 bases from J, leaving 21 bases between. The CDR3 has 15 residues.

This clonotype has just a few counts. This chain links TRBV7-9 with TRBJ2-5; TRBD2 might be the D (5 bases). Trimming removed 8 bases at V and 5 bases at J, with 15 bases between. The CDR3 contains 13 residues. The germline gives CDR1 SEHNR, CDR2 FQNEAQ (reference sequence). As DNA, the CDR3 is TGTGCCAGCGGACTGACCTCGGGTGAGACCCAGTACTTC. It specifies CASGLTSGETQYF.

This chain joins TRBV20-1 and TRBJ2-4, with TRBD1 matching 8 bases. The CDR3 is 17 amino acids. Trimming removed 0 bases from V and 6 bases from J; junction bases left unmatched: 13. CDR1 and CDR2 (germline): DFQATT, SNEGSKA (reference sequence). CDR3 DNA sequence: TGCAGTGCTAGAGATTTATTAGGACAGGGTAAAGGAAACATTCAGTACTTC. It translates to CSARDLLGQGKGNIQYF.

The chain is built from TRBV6-6 and TRBJ2-3; a weak D match, TRBD2 (6 bases). Germline-derived CDR1 and CDR2 are MNHNY and SVGAGI (reference sequence). Trimming removed 7 bases at V and 0 bases at J, with 14 bases between. The CDR3 sequence is 15 residues long. The CDR3 nucleotides read TGTGCCAGCACCCACGGGGGACGAAGCACAGATACGCAGTATTTT. Translated: CASTHGGRSTDTQYF.

This sequence joins TRBV5-1 and TRBJ2-3; no firm D call. V dropped 3 bases and J dropped 0 bases, with 8 bases sitting between them. Germline V gene sequence: CDR1 SGHRS, CDR2 YFSETQ. This CDR3 is 14 amino acids long. The CDR3 DNA reads as TGCGCCAGCAGCTCCGAACCCAGCACAGATACGCAGTATTTT. This encodes CASSSEPSTDTQYF.

This clonotype was seen many times. The rearrangement links TRBV20-1 to TRBJ1-1; D is possibly TRBD1 (5 bases). The CDR3 spans 13 residues. CDR1 is DFQATT and CDR2 is SNEGSKA in the germline V gene (reference sequence). Trimming shortened V by 6 bases and J by 1 base, and 12 bases separated the two germline ends. CDR3 loop: CSAPGNGNTEAFF. The CDR3 DNA follows: TGCAGTGCCCCAGGGAACGGGAACACTGAAGCTTTCTTT.

This clonotype has just a few counts. The chain joins TRBV7-3 to TRBJ2-5, with a weak D call TRBD1 (6 bases). The V gene's germline CDR1 is SGHTA and CDR2 FQGTGA. Trimming shortened V by 0 bases and J by 8 bases, and 10 bases separated the two germline ends. The CDR3 extends over 13 amino acids. The DNA for the CDR3 is TGTGCCAGCAGCTTAACGTTAGGGACAACCCAGTACTTC. It yields the protein CASSLTLGTTQYF. The complete variable domain, with remaining parts taken from reference TRBV7-3 and TRBJ2-5, reads GAGVSQTPSNKVTEKGKYVELRCDPISGHTALYWYRQSLGQGPEFLIYFQGTGAADDSGLPNDRFFAVRPEGSVSTLKIQRTERGDSAVYLCASSLTLGTTQYFGPGTRLLVL.

The chain links TRBV12-5 to TRBJ1-5; D gene unclear. V lost 6 bases and J lost 10, with 16 bases in between. The CDR3 is 13 residues long. Germline-derived CDR1 and CDR2 are LGHNT and FRNRAP. The CDR3 sequence: CASGLDWASPQHF. In DNA, the CDR3 is TGTGCTAGTGGCTTAGACTGGGCCAGCCCCCAGCATTTT.

The sample holds a few counts of this clonotype. V and J are TRBV5-4 and TRBJ2-7; TRBD2 aligns across 7 bases. V lost 4 bases, J lost 3 bases, and 13 bases stayed unmatched. Germline V CDR1 and CDR2: SGHNT, YYREEE (reference sequence). This CDR3 spans 16 amino acids. CDR3: CASSRGGASRNYEQYF. For the CDR3, the DNA is TGTGCCAGCAGCCGGGGAGGGGCTAGCAGAAACTACGAGCAGTACTTC.

J is TRBJ2-2 and V is TRBV5-1; D unresolved. This CDR3 contains 17 residues. Per germline, CDR1 SGHRS and CDR2 YFSETQ. Deletions cut 1 base from V and 0 bases from J, with 13 bases between. CDR3 DNA sequence: TGCGCCAGCAGCTTGCTCGGCCATGACTCGAACACCGGGGAGCTGTTTTTT. It yields the protein CASSLLGHDSNTGELFF. Variable domain in full (rest from reference TRBV5-1 and TRBJ2-2): KAGVTQTPRYLIKTRGQQVTLSCSPISGHRSVSWYQQTPGQGLQFLFEYFSETQRNKGNFPGRFSGRQFSNSRSEMNVSTLELGDSALYLCASSLLGHDSNTGELFFGEGSRLTVL.

Remarks on this clonotype: Its ends do not fully match the called genes, so a read error is possible. The chain uses TRBV15 and TRBJ1-6; 7 bases fit TRBD1. There are 17 residues in the CDR3. The germline gives CDR1 LNHNV, CDR2 YYDKDF (reference sequence). The CDR3 DNA follows: TGTGTCACCAGCAGAGATCGAACGGCAGGGGGGAATTCACCCCTCCACTTT. Its protein product is CVTSRDRTAGGNSPLHF.

This clonotype was found a few times. Without the conserved terminal phenylalanine or tryptophan, this CDR3 likely stems from a read error. The DNA of the CDR3 is TGTGCCAGCAGCCCCGGACTAGCGGGAGAGACCCAGTACTTA. This gives the protein CASSPGLAGETQYL. This rearrangement joins TRBV7-3 to TRBJ2-5, with 11 bases matching TRBD2. The CDR3 has 14 amino acids. J was trimmed by 4 bases and V by 5 bases; bases with no gene match: 3. Germline CDR1 SGHTA, CDR2 FQGTGA.

The rearrangement uses TRBV9 and TRBJ2-3; unclear D gene. Germline CDR1 is SGDLS and CDR2 is YYNGEE. V lost 4 bases, J lost 2 bases, and 8 bases lay in between. CDR3 length equals 13 residues. The DNA for the CDR3 is TGTGCCAGCAGCCTCTACTTCACAGATACGCAGTATTTT. The encoded protein is CASSLYFTDTQYF.

The V call is TRBV2, the J call TRBJ1-1, with no clear D. In germline, CDR1 is SNHLY, CDR2 FYNNEI. Trimming removed 4 bases at V and 4 bases at J, with 10 bases between. The CDR3 contains 13 residues. The DNA of the CDR3 is TGTGCCAGCAGTGGGGCATTTGGCACTGAAGCTTTCTTT. The encoded protein is CASSGAFGTEAFF.

The CDR3 is CASSVVSGLGAEAFF. The CDR3 DNA follows: TGTGCCAGCAGCGTAGTATCCGGGCTGGGGGCTGAAGCTTTCTTT. The rearrangement links TRBV9 to TRBJ1-1; D is perhaps TRBD1 (5 bases). Trimming took 0 bases from V and 6 from J, leaving 15 bases between them. Germline V gives CDR1 SGDLS, CDR2 YYNGEE. The CDR3 is 15 amino acids. The full variable domain, completed using reference TRBV9 and TRBJ1-1, is DSGVTQTPKHLITATGQRVTLRCSPRSGDLSVYWYQQSLDQGLQFLIQYYNGEERAKGNILERFSAQQFPDLHSELNLSSLELGDSALYFCASSVVSGLGAEAFFGQGTRLTVV.